This TCR beta chain is from a study of T cell responses to AZD1222 COVID-19 vaccine. Sequencing used immunoSEQ multiplex PCR; TCRdb keeps in-frame clones, though not all of them. This sample has around 29,000 clones; roughly 93% occur once, and the top ten carry 8.1%. Study-level findings and limits: Regions 160-218 and 743-854 held dominance among vaccine-associated CD4 TCRs, which spanned spike. Spike-specific TCR breadth and depth went up after people got two AZD1222 doses. Clonal diversity was possibly underestimated, and the donors were mostly white British, with more females.

This clone was seen more than once but under ten times. Its antigen is unknown. The CDR3 is made up of 16 amino acids. Germline V gives CDR1 LNHDA, CDR2 SQIVND (reference sequence). Trimming cost V 3 bases and J 0 bases, with 14 bases left between them. The clonotype was recovered from an adult in good health. The V and J genes are TRBV19 and TRBJ1-1; TRBD1 might be the D (5 bases). The sample in question was peripheral blood, obtained on day 0 of AZD1222 vaccination. CDR3 protein: CASSIGSAGLNTEAFF. For the CDR3, the DNA is TGTGCCAGTAGTATCGGGTCGGCAGGGTTGAACACTGAAGCTTTCTTT.